The rows below give T cell receptor beta chains drawn from one sample of a study of blood T cells in healthy people across ages. TCRdb called the 5' RACE reads again in MiXCR, with one record for every CDR3 protein. There are about 1,400,000 distinct CDR3 sequences in the sample; around two fifths occur only once, and roughly 8.2% lies in the top ten. The sequencing input was blood. These TCRs come from a woman aged 18-29 years in good health. The CDR3 runs from the conserved cysteine through the conserved F or W.

J gene: TRBJ1-2
V gene: TRBV11-2
CDR3 protein: CASSLQDGLNYGYTF

J gene: TRBJ2-7
V gene: TRBV7-2
CDR3 protein: CASSLYYEQYF

J gene: TRBJ2-7
V gene: TRBV29-1
CDR3 protein: CSVGTGTDYEQYF

J gene: TRBJ1-4
V gene: TRBV6-1
CDR3 protein: CASSEAQRAINEKLFF

J gene: TRBJ2-6
V gene: TRBV5-1
CDR3 protein: CASSSTGYVANVLTF

J gene: TRBJ2-1
V gene: TRBV20-1
CDR3 protein: CSARDQLDEQFF

J gene: TRBJ2-7
V gene: TRBV20-1
CDR3 protein: CSAAPLTSGVYEQYF

J gene: NA
V gene: TRBV20-1
CDR3 protein: CSARDGSGGSSYEQYF

J gene: TRBJ2-5
V gene: TRBV24-1
CDR3 protein: CATSDPSTEGETQYF

J gene: TRBJ2-5
V gene: TRBV30
CDR3 protein: CARSTTGTPAGETQYF

J gene: TRBJ1-5
V gene: TRBV10-3
CDR3 protein: CAISAQGSNQPQHF

J gene: TRBJ1-2
V gene: TRBV6-2/TRBV6-3
CDR3 protein: CASSHREQDGYTF

J gene: TRBJ2-1
V gene: TRBV4-1
CDR3 protein: CASSQAGAGGEQFF

J gene: TRBJ2-5
V gene: TRBV20-1
CDR3 protein: CSARDLPSVQETQYF

J gene: TRBJ1-6
V gene: TRBV7-9
CDR3 protein: CASSLVSVRGALISPLHF

J gene: TRBJ2-5
V gene: TRBV12-3/TRBV12-4
CDR3 protein: CASSFRLGNEQYF

J gene: TRBJ1-5
V gene: TRBV28
CDR3 protein: CASRTGSYQPQHF

J gene: TRBJ2-1
V gene: TRBV12-3/TRBV12-4
CDR3 protein: CASSARTSGNEQFF

J gene: TRBJ2-7
V gene: TRBV30
CDR3 protein: CAWSVRGYEQYF

J gene: TRBJ1-2
V gene: TRBV6-5
CDR3 protein: CASSYSNPGLPTKYGYTF

J gene: TRBJ2-3
V gene: TRBV18
CDR3 protein: CASSPRQGWPGTQYF

J gene: TRBJ2-1
V gene: TRBV29-1
CDR3 protein: CSVEVTGSGGLTSSYNEQFF

J gene: TRBJ1-1
V gene: TRBV28
CDR3 protein: CASSTPTGVVFMNTEAFF

J gene: NA
V gene: TRBV25-1
CDR3 protein: CASSGQGPSSSYNEQYF

J gene: TRBJ2-5
V gene: TRBV12-5
CDR3 protein: CASGQGEVSQETQYF

J gene: TRBJ2-7
V gene: TRBV28
CDR3 protein: CASSYLRSGTGAYEQYF

J gene: TRBJ2-5
V gene: TRBV15
CDR3 protein: CATSRGGTTQETQYF

J gene: TRBJ2-2
V gene: TRBV6-5
CDR3 protein: CASRLAGGLTGELFF

J gene: TRBJ2-5
V gene: TRBV6-6
CDR3 protein: CASGGTGKAETQYF

J gene: TRBJ2-3
V gene: TRBV6-2/TRBV6-3
CDR3 protein: CASRTWKGSTIDTQYF

J gene: TRBJ2-1
V gene: TRBV19
CDR3 protein: CASMETSGVDEQFF

J gene: TRBJ1-4
V gene: TRBV4-1
CDR3 protein: CASSQDAGGTTNEKLFF

J gene: TRBJ1-2
V gene: TRBV15
CDR3 protein: CATSRDMDPPDYGYTF

J gene: TRBJ2-7
V gene: TRBV7-2
CDR3 protein: CASSSYLDYEQYF

J gene: TRBJ2-3
V gene: TRBV9
CDR3 protein: CASSRREGSTDTQYF

J gene: TRBJ2-7
V gene: TRBV18
CDR3 protein: CASSPPGTLDEQYF

J gene: TRBJ2-7
V gene: TRBV7-2
CDR3 protein: CASSPRTSGRTLSYEQYF

J gene: TRBJ1-5
V gene: TRBV4-2
CDR3 protein: CASSPTTGNSNQPQHF

J gene: TRBJ1-2
V gene: TRBV7-9
CDR3 protein: CASSLEVTGQGFGYTF

J gene: TRBJ2-1
V gene: TRBV14
CDR3 protein: CASSRLSGRYNEQFF

J gene: TRBJ2-3
V gene: TRBV9
CDR3 protein: CASSLRDRENLAGTPSTDTQYF

J gene: TRBJ2-1
V gene: TRBV5-1
CDR3 protein: CASSTDSNEQFF

J gene: TRBJ2-1
V gene: TRBV20-1
CDR3 protein: CSALVAGGYNEQFF

J gene: TRBJ1-2
V gene: TRBV9
CDR3 protein: CASSVDENYGYTF

J gene: TRBJ2-5
V gene: TRBV6-2/TRBV6-3
CDR3 protein: CASSWTGGETQYF

J gene: TRBJ2-7
V gene: TRBV29-1
CDR3 protein: CSVEDRRGPHEQYF

J gene: TRBJ1-5
V gene: TRBV5-1
CDR3 protein: CASGLTEGNQPQHF

J gene: TRBJ1-2
V gene: TRBV9
CDR3 protein: CASSAGQGASGYTF